These 21 T cell receptor beta chains were sequenced from one sample in a study of beta chain features in type 1 diabetes. What was sequenced were expressed TCRB transcripts, since all of the isolated RNA had been reverse transcribed. Generated by immunoSEQ multiplex PCR, the TCRdb table keeps only in-frame clones and is missing some. The sample contains around 250,000 clones, 55% to 70% of which appear only once. The sample taken for sequencing was naive CD4+ T cells from blood. The receptors here all came from a man aged 30 to 45 in good health.

The rearrangement joins TRBV7-2 to TRBJ2-5, with 13 bases that match TRBD2. V trimming: 7 bases; J trimming: 4 bases; junction bases outside the gene matches: 9. The CDR3 runs to 16 residues. The germline V gene has CDR1 SGHTA and CDR2 FQGNSA. CDR3 nucleotides: TGTGCCAGCACCCTAAGGACTAGCGGGAGAGGAGAGACCCAGTACTTC. It yields the protein CASTLRTSGRGETQYF.

This clone was observed a handful of times. The CDR3 bases are TGTGCCAGCAGCTTAAGAAGCGGACACAATGAGCAGTTCTTC. Translating gives CASSLRSGHNEQFF. V gene TRBV7-2 combines with J gene TRBJ2-1; maybe TRBD2 (5 bases). Germline assignment: CDR1 SGHTA and CDR2 FQGNSA. Between the trimmed V and J ends, which lost 2 bases and 5 bases, there was a span of 10 bases. The CDR3 is 14 residues long.

This clone has only a few counts. This sequence joins TRBV10-3 and TRBJ2-3; TRBD1 is a possible D gene (6 bases). Trimming cost V 7 bases and J 1 base, with 6 bases left between them. The CDR3 spans 12 residues. Germline lookup yields CDR1 ENHRY and CDR2 SYGVKD. CDR3 sequence (DNA): TGTGCCATCAAGGGGGGCACAGATACGCAGTATTTT. Protein product: CAIKGGTDTQYF.

The chain joins TRBV29-1 to TRBJ1-2; D gene unclear. The CDR3 has 14 residues. The ends were cut back, 4 bases at V and 0 bases at J, with 12 bases in the middle. Germline V gene lookup returns CDR1 SQVTM and CDR2 ANQGSEA. CDR3 protein: CSVGPKAANYGYTF. The CDR3 DNA reads as TGCAGCGTTGGCCCCAAGGCGGCTAACTATGGCTACACCTTC.

The chain employs TRBV6-5 and TRBJ1-2, with 7 bases lining up with TRBD1. Looked up from germline, CDR1 is MNHEY and CDR2 is SVGAGI. There are 14 residues in the CDR3. V gave up 2 bases and J gave up 5 bases; unmatched junction bases: 5. This CDR3 is CASSYDREGYGYTF. In DNA form, the CDR3 reads TGTGCCAGCAGTTACGACAGGGAAGGGTATGGCTACACCTTC.

V is TRBV5-4 and J is TRBJ2-1, with TRBD2 identical over 9 bases. CDR3 length equals 16 residues. After removal of 4 bases from V and 5 bases from J, the junction contained 10 bases not matched to a gene. Germline V gene data show CDR1 as SGHNT and CDR2 as YYREEE (reference sequence). In DNA form, the CDR3 reads TGTGCCAGCAGCCCCTATCTAGCGGGGTATGACAATGAGCAGTTCTTC. Its translation: CASSPYLAGYDNEQFF.

The chain uses TRBV4-1 and TRBJ2-1; 11 bases are shared with TRBD1. The CDR3 length is 19 residues. V lost 3 bases, J lost 6 bases, and 16 bases stayed unmatched. CDR1 MGHRA and CDR2 YSYEKL come from the germline V gene. The CDR3 reads CASSQSFSTGTGGINEQFF. CDR3 bases: TGCGCCAGCAGCCAGTCATTTTCGACCGGGACAGGGGGTATCAATGAGCAGTTCTTC.

This chain links TRBV9 with TRBJ2-1; D not certain. Germline lookup yields CDR1 SGDLS and CDR2 YYNGEE. The V end was cut by 0 bases, the J end by 6 bases, with 10 bases between. This CDR3 is built from 14 residues. The CDR3 nucleotides are TGTGCCAGCAGCGTAGCTACTTGGAGCAATGAGCAGTTCTTC. Protein: CASSVATWSNEQFF.

CDR3 loop: CATLGTETQYF. CDR3 nucleotide sequence: TGTGCCACGCTCGGAACGGAGACCCAGTACTTC. The chain uses TRBV10-3 and TRBJ2-5; D is ambiguous. Trimming took off 10 bases at V and 5 bases at J, with 11 bases between the two ends. CDR1 and CDR2 from the germline V gene are ENHRY and SYGVKD. There are 11 residues in the CDR3.

CDR3 in amino acids: CASSPRDLLGETQYF. CDR3 DNA: TGTGCCAGCAGCCCCAGGGATCTCCTGGGGGAGACCCAGTACTTC. J is TRBJ2-5 and V is TRBV7-8; TRBD1 might be the D (5 bases). The germline V gene has CDR1 SGHVS and CDR2 FQNEAQ. V lost 5 bases, J lost 5 bases, and 18 bases lay in between. This CDR3 contains 15 residues.

This clone was counted a few times. The chain uses TRBV25-1 and TRBJ2-4; a possible D gene is TRBD1 (5 bases). With 0 bases removed from V and 7 bases from J, the gap between germline ends came to 10 bases. There are 14 residues in the CDR3. Germline V gene sequence: CDR1 MGHDK, CDR2 SYGVNS. The CDR3 DNA sequence: TGTGCCAGCAGTGAATACAGGGATGATAACATTCAGTACTTC. Its translation: CASSEYRDDNIQYF.

The genes are TRBV7-2 and TRBJ2-7; 7 bases are shared with TRBD1. In germline, CDR1 is SGHTA, CDR2 FQGNSA. The CDR3 has 13 residues. Trimming at V came to 3 bases and at J to 7 bases, leaving 6 bases not matched to a gene. The CDR3 nucleotides are TGTGCCAGCAGCTTTGACAGGGCGAGGGAGCAGTACTTC. Its protein is CASSFDRAREQYF.

The rearrangement joins TRBV10-3 to TRBJ2-1; the D call may be TRBD1 or TRBD2 (7 bases each). Germline CDR1 reads ENHRY; CDR2 reads SYGVKD. The CDR3 sequence is 11 residues long. Trimming removed 10 bases from V and 10 bases from J, with 14 bases in between. CDR3 in DNA: TGTGCCACGACAGGGAGGGAGGAGCAGTTCTTC. Protein sequence: CATTGREEQFF.

This clone was seen a few times. The rearrangement links TRBV29-1 to TRBJ2-1; D possibly corresponds to TRBD2 (6 bases). The CDR3 extends over 12 amino acids. Germline V CDR1 and CDR2: SQVTM, ANQGSEA. Between the trimmed V and J ends, which lost 7 bases and 0 bases, there was a span of 7 bases. Written as DNA, the CDR3 is TGCAGCGGGCGGGACTCCTACAATGAGCAGTTCTTC. Protein sequence: CSGRDSYNEQFF.

The chain carries TRBV29-1 and TRBJ1-1; D remains ambiguous. Germline assignment: CDR1 SQVTM and CDR2 ANQGSEA. The CDR3 runs to 14 residues. V gave up 6 bases and J gave up 3 bases, with 17 bases separating them. The CDR3 bases are TGCAGCGTGAACGACCGAGTTGGGGACACTGAAGCTTTCTTT. It specifies CSVNDRVGDTEAFF.

The chain recombines TRBV7-9 with TRBJ1-5, with D perhaps TRBD1 (6 bases). The CDR3 runs 15 residues. The germline V and J ends were trimmed by 1 base and 3 bases, with 10 bases remaining between them. Germline V gene sequence: CDR1 SEHNR, CDR2 FQNEAQ (reference sequence). The CDR3 DNA reads TGTGCCAGCAGCTTAGGGCAGGGGAACAATCAGCCCCAGCATTTT. It encodes CASSLGQGNNQPQHF.

The chain carries TRBV4-3 and TRBJ2-2; 9 bases are shared with TRBD2. Germline CDR1 is LGHNA and CDR2 is YSLEER. The junction had 7 bases not matched to a gene; V was cut back by 1 base and J by 7 bases. This CDR3 is built from 16 residues. The CDR3 coding sequence is TGCGCCAGCAGCCAAGGCCTAGCGGGAAGTCTCGGGGAGCTGTTTTTT. Protein product: CASSQGLAGSLGELFF.

The chain carries TRBV25-1 and TRBJ1-6; 7 positions agree with TRBD1. After removal of 4 bases from V and 4 bases from J, the junction contained 4 bases not matched to a gene. This CDR3 has 15 amino acids. Germline values: CDR1 MGHDK, CDR2 SYGVNS. The CDR3 sequence is CASSAGDSYNSPLHF. The CDR3 DNA follows: TGTGCCAGCAGTGCCGGGGACAGTTATAATTCACCCCTCCACTTT. Combining the CDR3 with reference TRBV25-1 and TRBJ1-6 gives the whole variable domain EADIYQTPRYLVIGTGKKITLECSQTMGHDKMYWYQQDPGMELHLIHYSYGVNSTEKGDLSSESTVSRIRTEHFPLTLESARPSHTSQYLCASSAGDSYNSPLHFGNGTRLTVT.

This sequence joins TRBV30 and TRBJ1-2; D perhaps matches TRBD1 (5 bases). V shed 0 bases and J shed 5 bases, with 16 bases lying between them. The germline CDR1 and CDR2 sequences are GTSNPN and SVGIG (reference sequence). The CDR3 has 15 amino acids. CDR3 sequence: CAWSVLRGARYGYTF. In DNA form, the CDR3 reads TGTGCCTGGAGTGTACTGAGGGGAGCGAGGTATGGCTACACCTTC.

The gene calls are TRBV9 and TRBJ1-1; possibly TRBD1 for D (5 bases). Trimming removed 1 base at V and 5 bases at J, with 12 bases between. The CDR3 runs 14 residues. Looked up from germline, CDR1 is SGDLS and CDR2 is YYNGEE. The CDR3 coding sequence is TGTGCCAGCAGCGTATTCCTCGGGGGGACTGAAGCTTTCTTT. This sequence encodes CASSVFLGGTEAFF.

The V and J genes are TRBV2 and TRBJ1-2; no reliable D call. The germline V and J ends were trimmed by 7 bases and 2 bases, with 5 bases remaining between them. This CDR3 has 11 residues. CDR1 is SNHLY and CDR2 is FYNNEI in the germline V gene. CDR3 sequence (DNA): TGTGCCAGCACCATGAACTATGGCTACACCTTC. Its protein product is CASTMNYGYTF.